The 14 T cell receptor beta chains below were found in one sample sequenced in a study of Graves' ophthalmopathy and Graves' hyperthyroidism. The authors amplified TCR beta CDR3 regions, and they did so from RNA transcripts for repertoire sequencing. The workflow started with a first-round RT-PCR run with HTBI primers and then moved on to a second-round multiplex PCR. TCRdb independently ran MiXCR on the multiplex PCR reads; one entry per CDR3 protein. The sample has hundreds of thousands of distinct CDR3 sequences, about two fifths seen once. The material sequenced was peripheral blood. These receptors were collected from an adult man with Graves' ophthalmopathy.

Concerning this clonotype: The conserved phenylalanine or tryptophan is not found at the CDR3 terminus, so this likely reflects a read error. This chain connects TRBV9 to TRBJ2-7; D is uncertain. V lost 4 bases, J lost 6 bases, and 11 bases lay in between. Germline V gene sequence: CDR1 SGDLS, CDR2 YYNGEE. The CDR3 runs to 12 residues. CDR3 protein: CASSLGHPEQYL. CDR3 coding DNA: TGTGCCAGCAGCTTAGGCCACCCCGAGCAGTACCTC.

The chain recombines TRBV7-9 with TRBJ2-6; D gene uncertain. Germline V lookup: CDR1 SEHNR, CDR2 FQNEAQ (reference sequence). V lost 0 bases, J lost 0 bases, and 12 bases lay in between. The CDR3 extends over 18 amino acids. CDR3 in DNA: TGTGCCAGCAGCTTAGCGATTATATCAGACTCTGGGGCCAACGTCCTGACTTTC. This translates into CASSLAIISDSGANVLTF.

The J gene is TRBJ2-6, the V gene TRBV2; 11 bases match TRBD1. Losses at the gene ends were 8 bases for V and 0 bases for J; bases not matched to a gene: 9. The germline V gene has CDR1 SNHLY and CDR2 FYNNEI. The CDR3 spans 18 residues. The CDR3 bases are TGTGCCAGCGGGAAGGACAGGGGGCAAGGCTCTGGGGCCAACGTCCTGACTTTC. Protein: CASGKDRGQGSGANVLTF.

The sample holds many counts of this clonotype. The rearrangement links TRBV10-3 to TRBJ1-2; TRBD1 aligns across 9 bases. Germline V lookup: CDR1 ENHRY, CDR2 SYGVKD. The CDR3 runs 16 residues. Trimming cost V 0 bases and J 5 bases; bases outside gene matches: 7. CDR3 nucleotides: TGTGCCATCAGTGAGTCTAAGGGACAGGGTTTTTATGGCTACACCTTC. This translates into CAISESKGQGFYGYTF.

This chain uses TRBV3-1 with TRBJ2-7; 7 positions match TRBD2. The V gene's germline CDR1 is LGHDT and CDR2 YNNKEL (reference sequence). The V gene end was trimmed by 5 bases and the J gene end by 6 bases; junction bases not matched to a gene: 4. The CDR3 runs 12 residues. The CDR3 DNA reads as TGTGCCAGCAGCTTCCGGACTAGCGAGCAGTACTTC. Encoded protein: CASSFRTSEQYF.

Many counts were recorded for this clonotype. V usage is TRBV10-3 and J usage is TRBJ2-2; either TRBD1 or TRBD2 may supply D (5 bases each). CDR1 is ENHRY and CDR2 is SYGVKD in the germline V gene. V gave up 4 bases and J gave up 2 bases, with 8 bases separating them. The CDR3 spans 14 residues. CDR3 region: CAISGGDNTGELFF. The CDR3 coding sequence is TGTGCCATCAGTGGAGGGGACAACACCGGGGAGCTGTTTTTT.

This clonotype was seen only a few times. The J gene is TRBJ2-5, the V gene TRBV9; 9 bases map to TRBD2. Unmatched junction bases numbered 5, after V lost 0 bases and J lost 5 bases. CDR3 length: 15 amino acids. Germline CDR1 and CDR2: SGDLS and YYNGEE. The CDR3 DNA is TGTGCCAGCAGCGTAGCTATCAGCGGGGGGGAGACCCAGTACTTC. Translation gives CASSVAISGGETQYF.

The V call is TRBV20-1, the J call TRBJ2-7, with 11 nucleotides matching TRBD1. The V gene's germline CDR1 is DFQATT and CDR2 SNEGSKA (reference sequence). V gave up 0 bases and J gave up 6 bases; unmatched junction bases: 7. The CDR3 is 15 amino acids. The CDR3 coding sequence is TGCAGTGCTAGAGATAGGTGGACAGGGGGCGGCGAGCAGTACTTC. It yields the protein CSARDRWTGGGEQYF.

This clonotype was counted many times. The CDR3 DNA sequence: TGTGCCAGTAGGTTGACAGGGGAGCCCCAGCATTTT. It translates to CASRLTGEPQHF. The chain combines TRBV19 with TRBJ1-5; 8 positions agree with TRBD1. V gave up 6 bases and J gave up 8 bases; unmatched junction bases: 3. Germline V gene lookup returns CDR1 LNHDA and CDR2 SQIVND (reference sequence). The CDR3 runs to 12 residues. Full variable domain (rest looked up from reference TRBV19 and TRBJ1-5): DGGITQSPKYLFRKEGQNVTLSCEQNLNHDAMYWYRQDPGQGLRLIYYSQIVNDFQKGDIAEGYSVSREKKESFPLTVTSAQKNPTAFYLCASRLTGEPQHFGDGTRLSIL.

The table lists this clonotype with a few counts. The rearrangement uses TRBV7-3 and TRBJ1-5; tentatively, D is TRBD1 (5 bases). The CDR3 is 13 amino acids. Looked up from germline, CDR1 is SGHTA and CDR2 is FQGTGA. With 6 bases removed from V and 9 bases from J, the gap between germline ends came to 15 bases. The CDR3 DNA reads as TGTGCCAGCAGTCCCGGGACTAGCGGGCCCCAGCATTTT. It is translated as CASSPGTSGPQHF.

This clonotype appeared many times. The CDR3 here is CAICKRGNTEAFF. CDR3 in DNA: TGCGCCATCTGCAAACGGGGGAACACTGAAGCTTTCTTT. The V and J genes are TRBV10-2 and TRBJ1-1; D is undetermined. V lost 10 bases and J 1 base, leaving 13 bases between the germline ends. CDR1 and CDR2 from the germline V gene are WSHSY and SAAADI. The CDR3 covers 13 residues.

This clonotype was seen repeatedly, ten times or more. V usage is TRBV10-3 and J usage is TRBJ2-7, with unresolved D. The CDR3 length is 13 residues. The germline V gene has CDR1 ENHRY and CDR2 SYGVKD. V was trimmed by 4 bases and J by 3 bases, leaving 10 bases between them. The CDR3 spells CAISVPGIYEQYF. Here the CDR3 DNA reads TGTGCCATCAGTGTCCCCGGAATCTACGAGCAGTACTTC.

This clonotype has a count of ten or more. This chain uses TRBV5-1 with TRBJ1-2; D is possibly TRBD1 (5 bases). The CDR3 contains 13 residues. Between the trimmed V and J ends, which lost 4 bases and 1 base, there was a span of 8 bases. Germline CDR1 and CDR2: SGHRS and YFSETQ. The CDR3 reads CASSETDNYGYTF. DNA of the CDR3: TGCGCCAGCAGCGAGACAGATAACTATGGCTACACCTTC.

About this clonotype itself: Mismatch with germline at one junction end may stem from a read error. The chain is built from TRBV5-8 and TRBJ2-6; 8 nucleotides agree with TRBD1. This CDR3 spans 17 amino acids. CDR1 SGHTS and CDR2 YDEGEE come from the germline V gene. The DNA of the CDR3 is TGCGCCAGCAGCCAGGAGGACAGGGACACCGGGGCCAACGTCCTGACTTTC. Protein: CASSQEDRDTGANVLTF.